This TCR beta chain was observed in a study of T-cell memory formation after mild COVID-19. General study findings and limits: A second wave of clones peaked on day 37, and their SARS-CoV-2 specificity went unconfirmed.

One entry per CDR3 protein, called by TCRdb with MiXCR from the 5' RACE reads. The sample has some 210,000 distinct CDR3 sequences, 27% seen once; the top ten hold over 9.5%. A note on this clonotype: Its antigen is unknown.

The germline V gene has CDR1 SGHKS and CDR2 YYEKEE (reference sequence). The CDR3 consists of 15 residues. V dropped 0 bases and J dropped 5 bases, with 12 bases sitting between them. This receptor was taken from an adult woman who had mild COVID-19 (a few samples of this study predate the infection). Cell type and time point are not known. The chain is built from TRBV5-5 and TRBJ2-1; D is ambiguous. The source material was PBMCs or a T cell subset sorted from them (not recorded which). Here the CDR3 reads CASSLVVAKNNEQFF. As DNA, the CDR3 is TGTGCCAGCAGCTTGGTGGTAGCAAAGAACAATGAGCAGTTCTTC. Variable domain in full (rest from reference TRBV5-5 and TRBJ2-1): DAGVTQSPTHLIKTRGQQVTLRCSPISGHKSVSWYQQVLGQGPQFIFQYYEKEERGRGNFPDRFSARQFPNYSSELNVNALLLGDSALYLCASSLVVAKNNEQFFGPGTRLTVL.